This T cell receptor (beta chain) comes out of a study of beta chain features in type 1 diabetes. V trimming: 3 bases; J trimming: 1 base; junction bases outside the gene matches: 9. Per germline, CDR1 GTSNPN and CDR2 SVGIG (reference sequence). The CDR3 spans 16 residues. This clone occurred once. Its antigen is not known. The authors sorted CD4+ naive, central memory, regulatory and stem cell-like memory cells via CD45RO/CCR7/CD25/CD127/CD95/CD27. Expressed TCRB transcripts were sequenced because the entire RNA isolate underwent reverse transcription. The table came from immunoSEQ multiplex PCR; TCRdb's copy has only in-frame clones and leaves some out. The table includes around 240,000 clones, roughly two thirds detected once. Findings and caveats of the study: Researchers caution that PCR might favor shorter templates, equally among patients and controls. The study found fewer insertions and more deletions at VDJ junctions in type 1 diabetes patients. Highly expressing activated T cells could be over-counted with a cDNA template.

The chain joins TRBV30 to TRBJ1-3; 7 bases fit TRBD1. The sequenced sample was naive CD4+ T cells from blood. The clonotype comes from a man aged 25-40 years in good health. CDR3 DNA: TGTGCCTGGAGGTTCCGTGACAGGGCATCTGGAAACACCATATATTTT. This translates into CAWRFRDRASGNTIYF.